The clone carrying this T cell receptor (beta chain) was observed a single time. Its cognate antigen is unknown. The data derive from a study of circulating and synovial CD4+ cells in juvenile arthritis. V lost 3 bases, J lost 6 bases, and 12 bases lay in between. Per germline, CDR1 SGHTA and CDR2 FQGTGA. The CDR3 is 14 amino acids. Sequencing was performed with immunoSEQ multiplex PCR; in TCRdb, only in-frame clones are kept and a portion is missing. The data contain over 30,000 clones, approximately 94% of them seen just once; the ten biggest clones take up 0.55% to 0.75%. Findings and caveats of the study: Bulk blood CD4 repertoires were more diverse than these.

The sequenced sample consisted of CD4+ T cells from blood. The rearrangement uses TRBV7-3 and TRBJ1-5; D gene ambiguous. This receptor was obtained from a human donor with juvenile idiopathic arthritis. The CDR3 DNA follows: TGTGCCAGCAGCTTTGGCGACACGGCTCAGCCCCAGCATTTT. This sequence encodes CASSFGDTAQPQHF.